The 6 T cell receptor beta chains given below trace back to one sample, sequenced in a study of cytomegalovirus exposure and HLA in healthy donors. The repertoire was sequenced with immunoSEQ multiplex PCR; TCRdb's copy has only in-frame clones and lacks some. The sample lists around 190,000 clones; about 81% were seen once. The sample taken for sequencing was PBMCs. These TCRs come from a woman aged 25 to 45 in good health and CMV-seronegative.

The chain is built from TRBV5-1 and TRBJ2-5, with 11 bases aligning to TRBD2. The CDR3 sequence is 16 residues long. J gave up 1 base and V 3 bases, and 5 bases lay outside the gene matches. Germline values: CDR1 SGHRS, CDR2 YFSETQ. CDR3 loop: CASSSYGTSGQETQYF. The CDR3, as DNA: TGCGCCAGCAGCTCGTACGGGACTAGCGGCCAAGAGACCCAGTACTTC. The full variable domain, its missing parts supplied by reference TRBV5-1 and TRBJ2-5, is KAGVTQTPRYLIKTRGQQVTLSCSPISGHRSVSWYQQTPGQGLQFLFEYFSETQRNKGNFPGRFSGRQFSNSRSEMNVSTLELGDSALYLCASSSYGTSGQETQYFGPGTRLLVL.

The rearrangement links TRBV27 to TRBJ1-5; 7 nucleotides match TRBD1. The germline V gene encodes CDR1 MNHEY and CDR2 SMNVEV (reference sequence). This CDR3 region has 14 residues. V was clipped by 5 bases and J by 2 bases; unmatched bases: 3. This CDR3 reads CASSDRDGNQPQHF. The CDR3 coding sequence is TGTGCCAGCAGTGACAGGGATGGCAATCAGCCCCAGCATTTT.

This chain joins TRBV27 and TRBJ2-2, with D unclear. The CDR3 loop spans 15 amino acids. V lost 6 bases, J lost 0 bases, and 11 bases lay in between. CDR1 MNHEY and CDR2 SMNVEV come from the germline V gene (reference sequence). The CDR3 nucleotides read TGTGCCAGCAGGGGCGCGCCATCGAACACCGGGGAGCTGTTTTTT. It yields the protein CASRGAPSNTGELFF.

This clone was seen a handful of times. Here the CDR3 DNA reads TGTGCCAGCAGCTTGAGGCAGGAGGGTGAAGCTTTCTTT. Translation gives CASSLRQEGEAFF. V and J are TRBV5-4 and TRBJ1-1; D not certain. CDR1 is SGHNT and CDR2 is YYREEE in the germline V gene (reference sequence). The ends were cut back, 1 base at V and 7 bases at J, with 11 bases in the middle. The CDR3 is 13 residues long.

The chain is built from TRBV6-6 and TRBJ2-7, with 7 bases fitting TRBD2. CDR1 is MNHNY and CDR2 is SVGAGI in the germline V gene (reference sequence). The CDR3 loop spans 16 amino acids. V shed 8 bases, J shed 2 bases, and the junction held 15 bases outside the gene matches. The CDR3 DNA is TGTGCCAGCGGCCGGGGTGGAACGGGAGGTACCTACGAGCAGTACTTC. Amino acid sequence: CASGRGGTGGTYEQYF.

The chain has TRBV4-1 and TRBJ1-5, with 10 bases fitting TRBD1. CDR1 and CDR2 (germline): MGHRA, YSYEKL. This CDR3 contains 16 residues. V dropped 2 bases and J dropped 5; count of bases not matched to a gene: 6. The CDR3 loop reads CASSQYDRGLDQPQHF. CDR3 nucleotides: TGCGCCAGCAGCCAATATGACAGGGGGCTCGATCAGCCCCAGCATTTT.